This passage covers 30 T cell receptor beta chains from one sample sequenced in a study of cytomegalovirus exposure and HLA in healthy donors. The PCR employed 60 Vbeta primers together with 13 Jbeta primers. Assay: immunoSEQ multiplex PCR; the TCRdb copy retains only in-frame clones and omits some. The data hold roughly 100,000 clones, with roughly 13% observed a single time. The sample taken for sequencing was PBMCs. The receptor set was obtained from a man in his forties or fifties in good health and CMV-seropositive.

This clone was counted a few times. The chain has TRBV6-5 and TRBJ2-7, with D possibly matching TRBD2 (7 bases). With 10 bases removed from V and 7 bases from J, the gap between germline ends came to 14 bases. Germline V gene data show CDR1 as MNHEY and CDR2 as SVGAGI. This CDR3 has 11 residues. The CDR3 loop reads CATARGGEQYF. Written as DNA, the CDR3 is TGTGCCACAGCAAGGGGGGGGGAGCAGTACTTC.

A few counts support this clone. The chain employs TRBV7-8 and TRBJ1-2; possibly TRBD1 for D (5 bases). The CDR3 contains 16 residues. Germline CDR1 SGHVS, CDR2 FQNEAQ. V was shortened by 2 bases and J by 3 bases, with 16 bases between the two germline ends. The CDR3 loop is CASSLTLAQGDYGYTF. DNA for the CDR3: TGTGCCAGCAGCTTAACTTTGGCTCAGGGCGACTATGGCTACACCTTC.

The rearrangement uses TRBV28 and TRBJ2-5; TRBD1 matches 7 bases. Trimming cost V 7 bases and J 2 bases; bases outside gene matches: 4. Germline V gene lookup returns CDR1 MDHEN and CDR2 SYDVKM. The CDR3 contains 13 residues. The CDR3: CASTSGQQETQYF. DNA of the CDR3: TGTGCCAGCACCTCGGGACAGCAAGAGACCCAGTACTTC.

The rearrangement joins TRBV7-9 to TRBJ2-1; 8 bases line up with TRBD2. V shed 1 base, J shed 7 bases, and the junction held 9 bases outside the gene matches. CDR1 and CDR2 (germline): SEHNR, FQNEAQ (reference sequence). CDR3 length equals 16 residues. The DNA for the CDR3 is TGTGCCAGCAGCTTAGGAGATGGCGGGAGGTGGAATGAGCAGTTCTTC. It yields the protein CASSLGDGGRWNEQFF.

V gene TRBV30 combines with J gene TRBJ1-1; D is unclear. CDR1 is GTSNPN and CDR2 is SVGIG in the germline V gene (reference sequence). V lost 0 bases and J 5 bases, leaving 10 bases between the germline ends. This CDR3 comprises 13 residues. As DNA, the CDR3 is TGTGCCTGGAGTGTAGCCGAGGGTACTGAAGCTTTCTTT. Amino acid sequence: CAWSVAEGTEAFF. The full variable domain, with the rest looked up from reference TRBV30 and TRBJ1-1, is SQTIHQWPATLVQPVGSPLSLECTVEGTSNPNLYWYRQAAGRGLQLLFYSVGIGQISSEVPQNLSASRPQDRQFILSSKKLLLSDSGFYLCAWSVAEGTEAFFGQGTRLTVV.

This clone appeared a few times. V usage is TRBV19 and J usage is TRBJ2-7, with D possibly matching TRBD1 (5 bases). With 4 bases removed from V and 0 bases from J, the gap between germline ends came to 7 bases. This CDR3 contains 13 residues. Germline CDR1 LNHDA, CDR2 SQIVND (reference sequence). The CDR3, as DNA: TGTGCCAGTAGTAGGCAGGGCTCCTACGAGCAGTACTTC. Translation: CASSRQGSYEQYF.

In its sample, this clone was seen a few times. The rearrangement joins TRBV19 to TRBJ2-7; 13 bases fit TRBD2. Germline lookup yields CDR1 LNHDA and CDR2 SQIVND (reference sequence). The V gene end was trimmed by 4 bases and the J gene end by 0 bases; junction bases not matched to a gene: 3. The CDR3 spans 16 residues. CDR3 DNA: TGTGCCAGTAGTACGGGACTAGCGGGGTACTCCTACGAGCAGTACTTC. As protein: CASSTGLAGYSYEQYF.

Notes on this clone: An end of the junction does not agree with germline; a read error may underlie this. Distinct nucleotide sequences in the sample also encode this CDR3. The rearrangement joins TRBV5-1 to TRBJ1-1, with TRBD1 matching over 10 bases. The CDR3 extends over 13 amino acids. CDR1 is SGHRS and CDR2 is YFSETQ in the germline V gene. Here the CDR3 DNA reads TGCGCCAGCAGCTGGGACAGGGGCTCGAAAGCCTTCTTT. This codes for CASSWDRGSKAFF.

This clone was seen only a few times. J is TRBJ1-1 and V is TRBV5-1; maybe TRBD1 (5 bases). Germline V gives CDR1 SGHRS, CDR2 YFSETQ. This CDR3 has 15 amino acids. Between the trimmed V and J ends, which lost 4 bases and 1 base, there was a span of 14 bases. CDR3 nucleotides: TGCGCCAGCAGCGGCGCGGGGACGGGGAACACTGAAGCTTTCTTT. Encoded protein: CASSGAGTGNTEAFF.

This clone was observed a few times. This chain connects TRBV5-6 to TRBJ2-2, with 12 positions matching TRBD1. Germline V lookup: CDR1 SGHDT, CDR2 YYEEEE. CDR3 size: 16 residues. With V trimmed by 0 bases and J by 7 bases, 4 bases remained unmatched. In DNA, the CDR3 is TGTGCCAGCAGCTTGGTGGGACAGGGGGCCTTCGGGGAGCTGTTTTTT. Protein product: CASSLVGQGAFGELFF.

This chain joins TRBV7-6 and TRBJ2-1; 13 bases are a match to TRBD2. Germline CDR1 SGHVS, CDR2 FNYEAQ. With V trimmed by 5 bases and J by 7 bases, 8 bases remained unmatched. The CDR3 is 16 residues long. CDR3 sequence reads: CASSQDATSGRNEQFF. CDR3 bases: TGTGCCAGCAGCCAAGACGCGACTAGCGGGAGGAATGAGCAGTTCTTC.

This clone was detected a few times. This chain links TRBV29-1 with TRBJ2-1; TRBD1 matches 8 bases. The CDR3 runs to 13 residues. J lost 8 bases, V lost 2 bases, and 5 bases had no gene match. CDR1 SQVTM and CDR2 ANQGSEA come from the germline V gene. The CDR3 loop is CSVEPTGVDEQFF. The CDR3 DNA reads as TGCAGCGTTGAACCGACAGGGGTGGATGAGCAGTTCTTC.

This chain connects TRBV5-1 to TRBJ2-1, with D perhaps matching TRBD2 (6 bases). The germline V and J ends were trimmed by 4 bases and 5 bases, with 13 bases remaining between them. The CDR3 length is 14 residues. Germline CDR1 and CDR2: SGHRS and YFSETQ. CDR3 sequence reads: CASSAGTPHNEQFF. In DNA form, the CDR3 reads TGCGCCAGCAGCGCCGGGACTCCCCACAATGAGCAGTTCTTC.

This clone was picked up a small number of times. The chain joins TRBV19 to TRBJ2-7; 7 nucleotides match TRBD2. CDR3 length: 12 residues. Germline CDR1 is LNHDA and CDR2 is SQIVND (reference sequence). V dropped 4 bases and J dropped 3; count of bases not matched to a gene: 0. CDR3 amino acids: CASSREGYEQYF. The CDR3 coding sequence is TGTGCCAGTAGTAGGGAGGGCTACGAGCAGTACTTC.

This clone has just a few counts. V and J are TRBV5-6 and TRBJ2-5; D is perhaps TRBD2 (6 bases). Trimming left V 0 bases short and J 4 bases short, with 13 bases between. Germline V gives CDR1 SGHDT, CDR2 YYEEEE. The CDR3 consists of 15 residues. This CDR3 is CASSLELAGAETQYF. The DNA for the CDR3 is TGTGCCAGCAGCTTGGAACTAGCCGGAGCAGAGACCCAGTACTTC.

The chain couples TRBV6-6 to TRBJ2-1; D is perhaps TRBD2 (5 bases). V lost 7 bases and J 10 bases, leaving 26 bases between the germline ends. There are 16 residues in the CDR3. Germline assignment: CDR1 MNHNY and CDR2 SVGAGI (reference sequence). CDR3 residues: CASTIARQTSAREQFF. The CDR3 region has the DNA TGTGCCAGCACCATAGCGCGGCAGACCTCAGCAAGAGAGCAGTTCTTC.

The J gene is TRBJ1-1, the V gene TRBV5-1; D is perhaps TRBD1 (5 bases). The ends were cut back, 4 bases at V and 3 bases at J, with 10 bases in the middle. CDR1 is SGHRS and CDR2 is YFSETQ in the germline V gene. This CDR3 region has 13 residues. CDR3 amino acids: CASSGGGDTEAFF. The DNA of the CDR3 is TGCGCCAGCAGCGGGGGAGGAGACACTGAAGCTTTCTTT.

CDR3 amino acids: CASSPLTGSGTGELFF. CDR3 DNA: TGCGCCAGCAGCCCCCTCACAGGTTCCGGGACCGGGGAGCTGTTTTTT. The chain uses TRBV5-1 and TRBJ2-2, with a possible D match to TRBD1 (5 bases). Trimming took 4 bases from V and 5 from J, leaving 18 bases between them. Germline V gene lookup returns CDR1 SGHRS and CDR2 YFSETQ. The length of the CDR3 is 16 residues.

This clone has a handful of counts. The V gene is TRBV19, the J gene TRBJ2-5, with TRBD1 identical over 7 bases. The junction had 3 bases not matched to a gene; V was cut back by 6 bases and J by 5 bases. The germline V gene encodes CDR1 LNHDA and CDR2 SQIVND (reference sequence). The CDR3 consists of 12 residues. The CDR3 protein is CASSTDRETQYF. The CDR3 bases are TGTGCCAGTAGCACGGACAGGGAGACCCAGTACTTC.

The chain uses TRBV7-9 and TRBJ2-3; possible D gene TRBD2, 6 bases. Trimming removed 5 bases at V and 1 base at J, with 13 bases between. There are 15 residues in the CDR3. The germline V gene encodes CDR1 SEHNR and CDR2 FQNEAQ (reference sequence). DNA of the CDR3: TGTGCCAGCAGCCCACTAGCCCAAGGCACAGATACGCAGTATTTT. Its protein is CASSPLAQGTDTQYF.

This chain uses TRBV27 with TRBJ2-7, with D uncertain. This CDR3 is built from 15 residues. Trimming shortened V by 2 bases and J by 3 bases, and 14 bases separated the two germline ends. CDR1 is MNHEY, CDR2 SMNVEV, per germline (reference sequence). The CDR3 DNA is TGTGCCAGCAGTTTAACCCCCCGTGCGGTCTACGAGCAGTACTTC. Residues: CASSLTPRAVYEQYF.

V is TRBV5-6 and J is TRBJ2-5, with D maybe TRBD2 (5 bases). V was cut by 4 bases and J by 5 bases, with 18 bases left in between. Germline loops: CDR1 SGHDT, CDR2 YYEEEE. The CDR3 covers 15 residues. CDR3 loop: CASSANRGLVETQYF. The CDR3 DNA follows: TGTGCCAGCAGCGCCAACCGAGGGCTCGTTGAGACCCAGTACTTC.

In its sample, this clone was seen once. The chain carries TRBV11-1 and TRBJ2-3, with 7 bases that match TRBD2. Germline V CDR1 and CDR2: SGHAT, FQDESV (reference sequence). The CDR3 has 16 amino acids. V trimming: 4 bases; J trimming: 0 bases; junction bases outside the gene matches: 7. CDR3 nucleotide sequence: TGTGCCAGCAGCTCTATTGGGGGAGGGAGCACAGATACGCAGTATTTT. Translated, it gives CASSSIGGGSTDTQYF.

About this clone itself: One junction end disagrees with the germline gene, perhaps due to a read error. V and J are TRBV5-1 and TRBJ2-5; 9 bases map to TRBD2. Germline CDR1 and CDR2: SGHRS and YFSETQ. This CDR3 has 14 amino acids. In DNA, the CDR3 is TGCGCCAGCGGCTTAGCGGGAGAGGGCGAGACCCAGTACTTC. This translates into CASGLAGEGETQYF.

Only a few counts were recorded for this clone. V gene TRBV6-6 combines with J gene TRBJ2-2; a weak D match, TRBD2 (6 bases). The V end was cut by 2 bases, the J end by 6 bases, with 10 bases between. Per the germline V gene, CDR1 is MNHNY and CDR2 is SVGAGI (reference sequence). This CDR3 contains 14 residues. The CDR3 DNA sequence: TGTGCCAGCAGTTACGGGTCGGGGGCCGGGGAGCTGTTTTTT. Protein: CASSYGSGAGELFF.

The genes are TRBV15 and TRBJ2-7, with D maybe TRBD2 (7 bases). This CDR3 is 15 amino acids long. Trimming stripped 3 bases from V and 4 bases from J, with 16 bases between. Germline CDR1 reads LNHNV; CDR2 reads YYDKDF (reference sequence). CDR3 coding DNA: TGTGCCACCAGCAGGCTGAGGGGGGGATCATACGAGCAGTACTTC. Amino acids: CATSRLRGGSYEQYF.

The CDR3 spells CAWSGDTQETQYF. For the CDR3, the DNA is TGTGCCTGGAGTGGGGACACCCAAGAGACCCAGTACTTC. The rearrangement uses TRBV30 and TRBJ2-5, with D perhaps TRBD1 (6 bases). The V gene lost 1 base and the J gene lost 1 base, with 7 bases spanning the gap. Germline V lookup: CDR1 GTSNPN, CDR2 SVGIG (reference sequence). The CDR3 length is 13 residues.

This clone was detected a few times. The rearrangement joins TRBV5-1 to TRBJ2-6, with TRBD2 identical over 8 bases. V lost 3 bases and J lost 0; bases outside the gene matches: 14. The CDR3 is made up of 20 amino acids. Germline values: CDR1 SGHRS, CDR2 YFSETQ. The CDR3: CASSSSYLFSGDSGANVLTF. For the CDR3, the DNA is TGCGCCAGCAGCTCCTCGTATTTATTTAGCGGGGACTCTGGGGCCAACGTCCTGACTTTC.

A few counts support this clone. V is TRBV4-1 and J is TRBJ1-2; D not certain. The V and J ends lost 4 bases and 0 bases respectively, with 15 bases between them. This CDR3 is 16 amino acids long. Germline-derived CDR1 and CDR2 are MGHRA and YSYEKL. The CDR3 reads CASSRIDTEANYGYTF. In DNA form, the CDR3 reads TGCGCCAGCAGCCGAATAGATACCGAAGCTAACTATGGCTACACCTTC.

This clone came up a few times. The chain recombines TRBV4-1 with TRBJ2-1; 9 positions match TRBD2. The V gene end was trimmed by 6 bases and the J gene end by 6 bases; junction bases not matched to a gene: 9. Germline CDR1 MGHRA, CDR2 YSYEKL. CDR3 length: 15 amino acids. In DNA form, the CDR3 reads TGCGCCAGCAGTACTATAGCGGGAGAGGGCAATGAGCAGTTCTTC. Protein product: CASSTIAGEGNEQFF.